This TCR beta chain was sequenced in a study of blood T cell repertoires in COVID-19. Study-level background: Specimens from acute and convalescent COVID-19 originated in the United States, Italy and Spain. Nucleic acid was either cDNA or gDNA, and it came from T cells, B-cell-depleted T cells, or PBMCs.

Clinical histories supplied by participants themselves formed the basis of cohort assignment. Donors in Cohort 3 counted as recovered after two negative PCRs, clearance, or symptom resolution. The assay was immunoSEQ multiplex PCR, and TCRdb's table has in-frame clones only and misses some. Of about 160,000 clones in the sample, roughly 90% are singletons; the top ten hold 6.5% to 8.5%. The sequenced sample consisted of PBMCs or T cells enriched from blood (not recorded which). The TCR sequence derives from a woman between 50 and 59 years old who had recovered from COVID-19.

Written as DNA, the CDR3 is TGTGCCAGCAGCCCAGTCCGCGGGGGCGGGGGGCAGGGGACTGAAGCTTTCTTT. Protein sequence: CASSPVRGGGGQGTEAFF. The gene calls are TRBV4-2 and TRBJ1-1; D perhaps matches TRBD1 (6 bases). Germline values: CDR1 LGHNA, CDR2 YNFKEQ. V was cut by 4 bases and J by 5 bases, with 26 bases left in between. There are 18 residues in the CDR3.